The 29 T cell receptor beta chains in this list originate from one sample, sequenced in a study of technical replicates of blood from a handful of donors. The repertoire was sequenced with immunoSEQ multiplex PCR; TCRdb's copy has only in-frame clones and lacks some. Seen here are under 85,000 clones, around 92% observed once, and the top ten hold roughly 0.37%. Material for sequencing was T cells isolated from PBMCs. Every receptor here comes from a human donor in good health. Some clones in this sample may be carry-over from other donors' samples.

The gene calls are TRBV14 and TRBJ1-2, with unresolved D. The V gene lost 1 base and the J gene lost 11 bases, with 11 bases spanning the gap. CDR1 is SGHDN, CDR2 FVKESK, per germline. This CDR3 has 12 residues. In nucleotides, the CDR3 is TGTGCCAGCAGCCAAGGGTTTAGTAGTTACACCTTC. As protein: CASSQGFSSYTF.

The J gene is TRBJ2-1, the V gene TRBV5-1; TRBD2 matches 10 bases. V lost 9 bases and J lost 13; bases outside the gene matches: 10. The germline V gene encodes CDR1 SGHRS and CDR2 YFSETQ. The CDR3 runs to 12 residues. The CDR3 loop reads CATRGSGRDQFF. The CDR3 region has the DNA TGCGCCACCAGAGGAAGCGGGAGGGACCAGTTCTTC.

V usage is TRBV7-3 and J usage is TRBJ2-1; perhaps TRBD2 as D (5 bases). The CDR3 has 14 amino acids. Trimming took 2 bases from V and 8 from J, leaving 13 bases between them. Per germline, CDR1 SGHTA and CDR2 FQGTGA. The CDR3: CASSLDREVDEQFF. The DNA of the CDR3 is TGTGCCAGCAGCTTAGATCGGGAAGTGGATGAGCAGTTCTTC.

The table lists this clone with a count of one. V gene TRBV19 combines with J gene TRBJ2-7; 11 positions match TRBD2. The V gene's germline CDR1 is LNHDA and CDR2 SQIVND (reference sequence). CDR3 length: 16 amino acids. V gave up 5 bases and J gave up 2 bases; unmatched junction bases: 8. The CDR3, as DNA: TGTGCCAGTAGTCTTGATAAACTAGCGGGAGCCTACGAGCAGTACTTC. This codes for CASSLDKLAGAYEQYF.

The chain couples TRBV29-1 to TRBJ1-2, with D possibly TRBD1 on 6 matching bases. Per germline, CDR1 SQVTM and CDR2 ANQGSEA. Trimming removed 4 bases at V and 3 bases at J, with 9 bases between. This CDR3 region has 12 residues. For the CDR3, the DNA is TGCAGCGTTGTGAAGGGGGACTATGGCTACACCTTC. This codes for CSVVKGDYGYTF.

The chain employs TRBV7-7 and TRBJ2-5; the match to TRBD1 covers 10 bases. The V and J ends lost 8 bases and 1 base, in that order; junction bases with no gene match: 7. The CDR3 consists of 15 residues. From germline, CDR1 is SSHAT and CDR2 FNYEAQ (reference sequence). The CDR3, as DNA: TGTGCCAGCGCGAGGGACAGGGGATCCCAAGAGACCCAGTACTTC. Protein: CASARDRGSQETQYF. Full variable domain (remainder filled in from reference TRBV7-7 and TRBJ2-5): GAGVSQSPRYKVTKRGQDVTLRCDPISSHATLYWYQQALGQGPEFLTYFNYEAQPDKSGLPSDRFSAERPEGSISTLTIQRTEQRDSAMYRCASARDRGSQETQYFGPGTRLLVL.

A note on this clone: The same CDR3 also results from other DNA sequences found in this sample. V and J are TRBV19 and TRBJ2-1; D ambiguous. Germline CDR1 and CDR2: LNHDA and SQIVND (reference sequence). The CDR3 length is 12 residues. Trimming took 2 bases from V and 6 from J, leaving 5 bases between them. Here the CDR3 DNA reads TGTGCCAGTAGTATACGAGGCAATGAGCAGTTCTTC. Amino acid sequence: CASSIRGNEQFF. Based on the CDR3 plus reference TRBV19 and TRBJ2-1, the full variable domain is DGGITQSPKYLFRKEGQNVTLSCEQNLNHDAMYWYRQDPGQGLRLIYYSQIVNDFQKGDIAEGYSVSREKKESFPLTVTSAQKNPTAFYLCASSIRGNEQFFGPGTRLTVL.

This sequence joins TRBV6-6 and TRBJ2-7; 10 nucleotides agree with TRBD1. Trimming removed 2 bases from V and 2 bases from J; junction bases left unmatched: 0. CDR3 size: 14 residues. The germline V gene encodes CDR1 MNHNY and CDR2 SVGAGI (reference sequence). For the CDR3, the DNA is TGTGCCAGCAGTTACGGGACAGGGGCCTACGAGCAGTACTTC. Residues: CASSYGTGAYEQYF.

The chain joins TRBV4-1 to TRBJ2-7; possibly TRBD2 for D (6 bases). This CDR3 contains 14 residues. V gave up 0 bases and J gave up 3 bases, with 9 bases separating them. Germline CDR1 MGHRA, CDR2 YSYEKL. CDR3: CASSQELGGYEQYF. CDR3 DNA sequence: TGCGCCAGCAGCCAAGAATTGGGGGGCTACGAGCAGTACTTC.

This clone came up once. The rearrangement joins TRBV6-5 to TRBJ1-2, with 8 bases lining up with TRBD1. The CDR3 runs to 14 residues. V lost 2 bases, J lost 7 bases, and 6 bases stayed unmatched. The V gene's germline CDR1 is MNHEY and CDR2 SVGAGI. CDR3 DNA: TGTGCCAGCAGTTACGGCAGGGGGCATGGTGGCTACACCTTC. It is translated as CASSYGRGHGGYTF.

This sequence joins TRBV14 and TRBJ1-3; weak D call: TRBD1 (5 bases). The CDR3 is made up of 15 amino acids. The V gene lost 0 bases and the J gene lost 1 base, with 7 bases spanning the gap. Germline CDR1 reads SGHDN; CDR2 reads FVKESK. The CDR3 DNA is TGTGCCAGCAGCCAAGAATCAGGGTCTGGAAACACCATATATTTT. Its protein is CASSQESGSGNTIYF.

This clone was observed a few times. DNA of the CDR3: TGTGCCAGCAGTTTGGCGGGTACCCTCACAGATACGCAGTATTTT. Its translation: CASSLAGTLTDTQYF. The V gene is TRBV2, the J gene TRBJ2-3; possible D gene TRBD2, 5 bases. V was cut by 5 bases and J by 2 bases, with 14 bases left in between. The CDR3 spans 15 residues. Germline CDR1 and CDR2: SNHLY and FYNNEI.

The V call is TRBV9, the J call TRBJ2-1, with no clear D. V lost 0 bases to trimming and J lost 9 bases, with 7 bases between them. Germline V lookup: CDR1 SGDLS, CDR2 YYNGEE. The CDR3 consists of 12 residues. This CDR3 reads CASSVGGVEQFF. The CDR3 nucleotides read TGTGCCAGCAGCGTAGGCGGAGTTGAGCAGTTCTTC.

In this sample, this clone turned up once. The V call is TRBV28, the J call TRBJ1-4; D is possibly TRBD1 (6 bases). The ends were cut back, 5 bases at V and 5 bases at J, with 15 bases in the middle. There are 15 residues in the CDR3. Germline V gene sequence: CDR1 MDHEN, CDR2 SYDVKM. CDR3 nucleotides: TGTGCCAGCAGTCTCGGACAGCACGGGAATGAAAAACTGTTTTTT. As protein: CASSLGQHGNEKLFF.

In this sample, this clone turned up a few times. The chain combines TRBV12-5 with TRBJ2-1, with 7 nucleotides matching TRBD1. The germline V gene encodes CDR1 LGHNT and CDR2 FRNRAP. This CDR3 comprises 13 residues. V lost 8 bases, J lost 8 bases, and 9 bases stayed unmatched. In DNA, the CDR3 is TGTGCTAGTCCCCCTCCTACAGGGGATGAGCAGTTCTTC. It yields the protein CASPPPTGDEQFF.

To note about this clone: This specimen includes other DNA sequences encoding the same CDR3. V is TRBV20-1 and J is TRBJ1-1; no firm D call. This CDR3 is built from 11 residues. Trimming left V 7 bases short and J 1 base short, with 7 bases between. Per the germline V gene, CDR1 is DFQATT and CDR2 is SNEGSKA (reference sequence). CDR3: CSVRENTEAFF. The CDR3 DNA reads TGCAGTGTACGAGAGAACACTGAAGCTTTCTTT.

The chain couples TRBV11-2 to TRBJ2-3, with TRBD1 matching 12 bases. Trimming cost V 4 bases and J 4 bases; bases outside gene matches: 0. The CDR3 has 14 amino acids. Germline V gene data show CDR1 as SGHAT and CDR2 as FQNNGV. The CDR3 bases are TGTGCCAGCAGCTGGGACAGGGGGCCAGATACGCAGTATTTT. As protein: CASSWDRGPDTQYF.

The chain links TRBV6-5 to TRBJ2-7; unclear D gene. V gave up 6 bases and J gave up 3 bases, with 15 bases separating them. Looked up from germline, CDR1 is MNHEY and CDR2 is SVGAGI. The CDR3 runs to 14 residues. DNA for the CDR3: TGTGCCAGCAGCCCCCTTGAGAACTACTACGAGCAGTACTTC. It is translated as CASSPLENYYEQYF.

The chain carries TRBV5-6 and TRBJ1-2; a weak D match, TRBD1 (5 bases). Looked up from germline, CDR1 is SGHDT and CDR2 is YYEEEE. Trimming stripped 3 bases from V and 4 bases from J, with 19 bases between. CDR3 length: 16 amino acids. The CDR3 spells CASSSGSVPGGYGYTF. DNA of the CDR3: TGTGCCAGCAGCTCGGGATCAGTCCCGGGGGGCTATGGCTACACCTTC.

The chain has TRBV4-1 and TRBJ2-3, with 8 bases that match TRBD2. The CDR3 loop spans 18 amino acids. Losses at the gene ends were 0 bases for V and 0 bases for J; bases not matched to a gene: 8. Germline CDR1 reads MGHRA; CDR2 reads YSYEKL. The CDR3: CASSQDRGSGTSTDTQYF. The CDR3 nucleotides read TGCGCCAGCAGCCAAGATCGGGGTAGCGGGACTAGCACAGATACGCAGTATTTT.

A single count supports this clone. The rearrangement links TRBV6-6 to TRBJ1-4, with 8 bases fitting TRBD1. V trimming: 5 bases; J trimming: 5 bases; junction bases outside the gene matches: 4. The CDR3 is 14 residues long. The germline V gene encodes CDR1 MNHNY and CDR2 SVGAGI (reference sequence). The CDR3: CASSTGGLNEKLFF. In DNA form, the CDR3 reads TGTGCCAGCAGTACAGGGGGATTAAATGAAAAACTGTTTTTT.

This rearrangement joins TRBV2 to TRBJ1-1, with TRBD1 as a possible D gene (5 bases). The CDR3 runs 15 residues. V was trimmed by 7 bases and J by 6 bases, leaving 21 bases between them. Germline V lookup: CDR1 SNHLY, CDR2 FYNNEI. The CDR3 loop reads CASTLPEGVGAEAFF. CDR3 DNA: TGTGCCAGCACCCTCCCCGAAGGGGTGGGCGCTGAAGCTTTCTTT.

The CDR3: CASSIELGTQYF. DNA of the CDR3: TGTGCCAGTAGTATAGAACTAGGAACGCAGTATTTT. This rearrangement joins TRBV19 to TRBJ2-3, with D possibly matching TRBD2 (5 bases). Trimming removed 0 bases from V and 9 bases from J, with 7 bases in between. CDR3 length: 12 amino acids. Germline-derived CDR1 and CDR2 are LNHDA and SQIVND (reference sequence). The whole variable domain, filled in from reference TRBV19 and TRBJ2-3, reads DGGITQSPKYLFRKEGQNVTLSCEQNLNHDAMYWYRQDPGQGLRLIYYSQIVNDFQKGDIAEGYSVSREKKESFPLTVTSAQKNPTAFYLCASSIELGTQYFGPGTRLTVL.

The chain uses TRBV6-5 and TRBJ1-4, with TRBD1 as a possible D gene (6 bases). Germline assignment: CDR1 MNHEY and CDR2 SVGAGI. V was shortened by 4 bases and J by 5 bases, with 14 bases between the two germline ends. The CDR3 is 15 residues long. The CDR3, as DNA: TGTGCCAGCAGTTTCGTACACAGGGCGAATGAAAAACTGTTTTTT. This gives the protein CASSFVHRANEKLFF.

V is TRBV7-9 and J is TRBJ2-7; D call uncertain. The CDR3 runs 11 residues. V was cut by 5 bases and J by 4 bases, with 6 bases left in between. Germline CDR1 reads SEHNR; CDR2 reads FQNEAQ (reference sequence). The CDR3 region is CASSVQYEQYF. The DNA for the CDR3 is TGTGCCAGCAGCGTACAGTACGAGCAGTACTTC.

The V call is TRBV6-1, the J call TRBJ1-6; D gene uncertain. Trimming removed 2 bases at V and 9 bases at J, with 17 bases between. Per the germline V gene, CDR1 is MNHNS and CDR2 is SASEGT. The CDR3 contains 16 residues. For the CDR3, the DNA is TGTGCCAGCAGTGAATCTGTCTTGCTATACGGTTCACCCCTCCACTTT. This sequence encodes CASSESVLLYGSPLHF.

The chain joins TRBV19 to TRBJ2-1; 11 nucleotides line up with TRBD2. Per germline, CDR1 LNHDA and CDR2 SQIVND (reference sequence). This CDR3 contains 16 residues. Losses at the gene ends were 1 base for V and 3 bases for J; bases not matched to a gene: 2. The CDR3 region is CASSIGLAGNYNEQFF. In nucleotides, the CDR3 is TGTGCCAGTAGTATAGGACTAGCGGGGAACTACAATGAGCAGTTCTTC.

This clone was found once. The chain recombines TRBV4-3 with TRBJ2-1; D unresolved. Trimming stripped 6 bases from V and 1 base from J, with 7 bases between. The CDR3 spans 13 residues. CDR1 LGHNA and CDR2 YSLEER come from the germline V gene. The CDR3 sequence: CASSSYSYNEQFF. DNA for the CDR3: TGCGCCAGCAGTTCTTATTCCTACAATGAGCAGTTCTTC.

The chain has TRBV5-1 and TRBJ2-5; 8 nucleotides align to TRBD1. The CDR3 is 15 residues long. J gave up 5 bases and V 5 bases, and 11 bases lay outside the gene matches. CDR1 SGHRS and CDR2 YFSETQ come from the germline V gene. CDR3 sequence (DNA): TGCGCCAGCAGACTTGGACAGGGTGCTTCGGAGACCCAGTACTTC. This encodes CASRLGQGASETQYF.